These T cell receptor beta chains were read from a single sample in a study of T cell responses to AZD1222 COVID-19 vaccine. Sequencing was performed with immunoSEQ multiplex PCR; in TCRdb, only in-frame clones are kept and a portion is missing. In the table there are 130,000 to 150,000 clones, 90% of which are singletons. Sequenced here: peripheral blood, sampled on day 0 of AZD1222 vaccination. These receptors all come from an adult in good health. CDR3s include the opening cysteine and the closing phenylalanine or tryptophan. The D gene is left open where the match is weak. The size entry is marked missing in some rows and otherwise reads once, few, many or a size class.

CDR3nt,CDR3aa,v_gene,abundance,j_gene,d_gene
TGTGCCAGCAGCCAAGCGGGGAAGCGGGGGGGCCAAGAGACCCAGTACTTC,CASSQAGKRGGQETQYF,TRBV4-2,.,TRBJ2-5,TRBD2
TGTGCCAGCAGCTTAGTACTCAATCAGCCCCAGCATTTT,CASSLVLNQPQHF,TRBV11-2,.,TRBJ1-5,.
TGTGCCAGCAGCTTGGCTGGCGGATGGCAGGGTGATGAGCAGTTCTTC,CASSLAGGWQGDEQFF,TRBV5-4,.,TRBJ2-1,.
TGTGCCAGCAGCCAAGATCTTCGGGGAGAGCAGTACTTC,CASSQDLRGEQYF,TRBV14,.,TRBJ2-7,.
TGTGCCAGCAGCTTAGTCGGGGGCCCTGGCACAGATACGCAGTATTTT,CASSLVGGPGTDTQYF,TRBV11-2,.,TRBJ2-3,.
TGTGCCAGCAGACTCACAGATACGCAGTATTTT,CASRLTDTQYF,TRBV7-2,.,TRBJ2-3,.
TGTGCCTGGGCCCTCGACAGGGAAGCTAACTATGGCTACACCTTC,CAWALDREANYGYTF,TRBV30,.,TRBJ1-2,TRBD1
TGTGCTAGTGGTTTGGACCCTCCCCAGCCCCAGCATTTT,CASGLDPPQPQHF,TRBV12-5,.,TRBJ1-5,.
TGTGCCAGCAGCTCCATCCCCTCCGGGACTAGCGGGAGGGCCGGGGAGCTGTTTTTT,CASSSIPSGTSGRAGELFF,TRBV7-3,.,TRBJ2-2,TRBD2
TGTGCCAGCAGCCGACAGAACACTGAAGCTTTCTTT,CASSRQNTEAFF,TRBV3-1/TRBV3-2,.,TRBJ1-1,.
TGCGCCAGCAGCCAAGATCAAGAACAGGGAAGCTCCTACGAGCAGTACTTC,CASSQDQEQGSSYEQYF,TRBV4-1,.,TRBJ2-7,.
TGTGCCAGCAGCAAAGGTAGTGGGGCAGGGAATTGGGAGACCCAGTACTTC,CASSKGSGAGNWETQYF,TRBV21-1,.,TRBJ2-5,.
TGTGCCAGCAGCTTAAATCCGGGACAAGTTCATCAGCCCCAGCATTTT,CASSLNPGQVHQPQHF,TRBV7-8,.,TRBJ1-5,.
TGTGCCAGCAGGGGCCAAGAGACCCAGTACTTC,CASRGQETQYF,TRBV2,.,TRBJ2-5,.
TGCGCCAGCAGCACTGGGACAGGGTACCAAAGCTCCTACAATGAGCAGTTCTTC,CASSTGTGYQSSYNEQFF,TRBV5-1,.,TRBJ2-1,TRBD1
TGCAGTGCTAGTGACAGGGGCTCCTATGGCTACACCTTC,CSASDRGSYGYTF,TRBV20-1,.,TRBJ1-2,TRBD1
TGTGCCAGCACCTTTGTCCGGGGGCGGGGCGACTATGGCTACACCTTC,CASTFVRGRGDYGYTF,TRBV28,.,TRBJ1-2,.
TGCAGCGTTTCAGACAGTCGAAGGACGGGCGTCCAAGAGACCCAGTACTTC,CSVSDSRRTGVQETQYF,TRBV29-1,.,TRBJ2-5,.
TGTGCCAGCAGCTTAGAGAGGAGTACTAACTATGGCTACACCTTC,CASSLERSTNYGYTF,TRBV7-9,.,TRBJ1-2,.
TGTGCCAGTAGGAAACAGCGGGGGGGTAACAATGAGCAGTTCTTC,CASRKQRGGNNEQFF,TRBV19,.,TRBJ2-1,TRBD2
TGCGCCAGCAGCCTCCCCGGGGGGGCGCCGTACTTC,CASSLPGGAPYF,TRBV5-1,.,TRBJ2-7,TRBD2
TGTGCCAGCAAGGCAGGAGAAGCTTTCTTT,CASKAGEAFF,TRBV6-5,.,TRBJ1-1,.
TGCGCCAGCAGCTTCGCGGCCTCTAATAATTCACCCCTCCACTTT,CASSFAASNNSPLHF,TRBV5-1,.,TRBJ1-6,.
TGTGCCAGTCACGGGAGGTTGGGGGAGACCCAGTACTTC,CASHGRLGETQYF,TRBV6-5,.,TRBJ2-5,TRBD2
TGTGCCAGCAGTTGGGGAGGGGACACTGAAGCTTTCTTT,CASSWGGDTEAFF,TRBV6-6,.,TRBJ1-1,.
TGCGCCAGCAGCCCTACTCCCGGGAACACCGGGGAGCTGTTTTTT,CASSPTPGNTGELFF,TRBV5-1,.,TRBJ2-2,.
TGTGCCAGCAGCTGGGACTCCACTGAAGCTTTCTTT,CASSWDSTEAFF,TRBV11-3,.,TRBJ1-1,.
TGTGCCAGCAGCCCCTGGGGGTACACAGATACGCAGTATTTT,CASSPWGYTDTQYF,TRBV7-9,.,TRBJ2-3,.
TGTGCCACCAGCAGAGGCTCTTGGGGGTCGGTGTTCATCTACGAGCAGTACTTC,CATSRGSWGSVFIYEQYF,TRBV15,once,TRBJ2-7,.
TGTGCCATCAGTGAGTCGACGGATAGCAATCAGCCCCAGCATTTT,CAISESTDSNQPQHF,TRBV10-3,.,TRBJ1-5,.
TGTGCCAGCAGTTCAGACAGGGGCTTCGGCGGCTACACCTTC,CASSSDRGFGGYTF,TRBV6-6,.,TRBJ1-2,TRBD1
TGTGCCAGCACCGGGACAGGGGTGTTAGATACGCAGTATTTT,CASTGTGVLDTQYF,TRBV2,.,TRBJ2-3,TRBD1
TGTGCCAGCAGCACTACAGGGCTCCAAGAGACCCAGTACTTC,CASSTTGLQETQYF,TRBV5-5,.,TRBJ2-5,.
TGTGCCAGCAGCGTAGGACAGCCGAACACTGAAGCTTTCTTT,CASSVGQPNTEAFF,TRBV9,.,TRBJ1-1,.
TGTGCCAGCAGCTTAACACGGGACGTCGCAGATACGCAGTATTTT,CASSLTRDVADTQYF,TRBV7-3,.,TRBJ2-3,.
TGTGCCAGCAGCTATGGCGGATCACCCCTCCACTTT,CASSYGGSPLHF,TRBV5-6,.,TRBJ1-6,.
TGTGCCAGCTCATCCCCCCTCTTATCCTACAATGAGCAGTTCTTC,CASSSPLLSYNEQFF,TRBV18,.,TRBJ2-1,.
TGTGCCAGCAGTTGGGGAACTTATGGCTACACCTTC,CASSWGTYGYTF,TRBV6-5,.,TRBJ1-2,.
TGTGCCAGCAGCCAAGGACTAGCGGGAGTGGGCGGGGAGCTGTTTTTT,CASSQGLAGVGGELFF,TRBV7-3,.,TRBJ2-2,TRBD2
TGTGCCAGCAGCTCCGGGACTAGTGCCGGGGAGCTGTTTTTT,CASSSGTSAGELFF,TRBV7-9,.,TRBJ2-2,TRBD2
TGCGCCAGCAGCTTTGGGTACAGGGGTTGGCGCGGGGGCTACACCTTC,CASSFGYRGWRGGYTF,TRBV5-1,.,TRBJ1-2,TRBD1
TGTGCCAGCACCCCGACAGGAGCCTACGAGCAGTACTTC,CASTPTGAYEQYF,TRBV6-6,.,TRBJ2-7,.
TGCGCCAGCAGCCAAGATTCGGATACCTATGGCTACACCTTC,CASSQDSDTYGYTF,TRBV4-3,few,TRBJ1-2,.
TGTGCCTGGAGTGTAGCGCGGGGCTCCTACGAGCAGTACTTC,CAWSVARGSYEQYF,TRBV30,.,TRBJ2-7,.
TGTGCCAGTAGTATAGCCAGGGGGCGAGGGAACTATGGCTACACCTTC,CASSIARGRGNYGYTF,TRBV19,.,TRBJ1-2,TRBD1
TGTGCCAGCAGCTTTTGGGCCGTGGGCACAGATACGCAGTATTTT,CASSFWAVGTDTQYF,TRBV5-6,.,TRBJ2-3,.
TGCGCCAGCAGCCCCGAGCAAGGGGGGTTGAGGGAAAAACTGTTTTTT,CASSPEQGGLREKLFF,TRBV4-3,.,TRBJ1-4,.
TGCAGCGTTGATGGGGACGGGAGGGCTCCCTACGAGCAGTACTTC,CSVDGDGRAPYEQYF,TRBV29-1,.,TRBJ2-7,TRBD2
TGCGCCAGCAGCCAAGGGGACTGGGAGCAAGAGACCCAGTACTTC,CASSQGDWEQETQYF,TRBV4-3,.,TRBJ2-5,.
TGTGCCAGCAGTTCGGGACAGGGAGAAGACTATGGCTACACCTTC,CASSSGQGEDYGYTF,TRBV6-5,once,TRBJ1-2,TRBD1
TGTGCCAGCAGCCCTTTGGCGGGCGTATTCCATGAAGCTTTCTTT,CASSPLAGVFHEAFF,TRBV5-6,.,TRBJ1-1,.
TGTGCCAGCAGCTTGGGACCAGACAGGTTCCTAGCAACGAGGGGCTACACCTTC,CASSLGPDRFLATRGYTF,TRBV5-6,.,TRBJ1-2,.
TGTGCCAGCAGTTTCGCCGATGGGGGGAGCATCGGCTACACCTTC,CASSFADGGSIGYTF,TRBV6-5,.,TRBJ1-2,.
TGTGCCAGCAGGGCAGGGGAAAACTATGGCTACACCTTC,CASRAGENYGYTF,TRBV6-5,.,TRBJ1-2,.
TGTGCCAGCAGCCCCGGACTAGATTACGAGCAGTACTTC,CASSPGLDYEQYF,TRBV11-3,.,TRBJ2-7,TRBD2
TGTGCCAGCAGCTTACCCGGGACAGGGAGCCTCGAGCAGTACTTC,CASSLPGTGSLEQYF,TRBV11-3,.,TRBJ2-7,TRBD1
TGTGCCAGCAGCTTGGGACTAGCGGGAGCCGGGGAGCTGTTTTTT,CASSLGLAGAGELFF,TRBV5-4,.,TRBJ2-2,TRBD2
TGTGCCAGCAGCTTATATTTGTCGAGGGGCTACACCTTC,CASSLYLSRGYTF,TRBV7-2,once,TRBJ1-2,.
TGTGCCAGCAGTTACCCGGGACTAGCGGATACGCAGTATTTT,CASSYPGLADTQYF,TRBV6-5,.,TRBJ2-3,TRBD2
TGTGCCAGCAGCCAAGACGCGGTGGACTATGGCTACACCTTC,CASSQDAVDYGYTF,TRBV3-1/TRBV3-2,.,TRBJ1-2,.